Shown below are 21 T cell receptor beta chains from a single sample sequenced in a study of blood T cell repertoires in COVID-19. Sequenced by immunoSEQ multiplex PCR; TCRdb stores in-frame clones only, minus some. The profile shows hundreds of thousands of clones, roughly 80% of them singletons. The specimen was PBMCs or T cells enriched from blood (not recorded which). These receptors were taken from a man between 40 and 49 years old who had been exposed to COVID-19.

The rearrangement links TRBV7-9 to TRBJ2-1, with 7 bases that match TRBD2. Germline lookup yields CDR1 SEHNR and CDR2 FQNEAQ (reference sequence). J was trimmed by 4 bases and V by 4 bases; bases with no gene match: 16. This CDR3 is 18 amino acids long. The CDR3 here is CASSSLKAGVPGYNEQFF. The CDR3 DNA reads TGTGCCAGCAGCTCCCTTAAGGCGGGAGTTCCGGGGTACAATGAGCAGTTCTTC.

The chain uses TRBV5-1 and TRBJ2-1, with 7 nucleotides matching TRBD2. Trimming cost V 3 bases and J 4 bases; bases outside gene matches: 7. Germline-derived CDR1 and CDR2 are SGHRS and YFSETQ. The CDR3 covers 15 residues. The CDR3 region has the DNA TGCGCCAGCAGCTCCCCTAGCGGAGATTACAATGAGCAGTTCTTC. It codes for CASSSPSGDYNEQFF.

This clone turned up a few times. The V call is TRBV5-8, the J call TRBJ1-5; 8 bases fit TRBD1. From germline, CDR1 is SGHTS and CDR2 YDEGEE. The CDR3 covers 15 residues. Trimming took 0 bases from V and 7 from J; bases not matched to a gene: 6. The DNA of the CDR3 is TGTGCCAGCAGCTTGGGGACAGGGAATTACCAGCCCCAGCATTTT. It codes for CASSLGTGNYQPQHF. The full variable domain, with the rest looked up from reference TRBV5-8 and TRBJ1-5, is EAGVTQSPTHLIKTRGQQATLRCSPISGHTSVYWYQQALGLGLQFLLWYDEGEERNRGNFPPRFSGRQFPNYSSELNVNALELEDSALYLCASSLGTGNYQPQHFGDGTRLSIL.

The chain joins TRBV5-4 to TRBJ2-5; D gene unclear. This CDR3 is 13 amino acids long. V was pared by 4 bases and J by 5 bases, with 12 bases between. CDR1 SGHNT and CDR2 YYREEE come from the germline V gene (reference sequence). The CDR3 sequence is CASSPSPSETQYF. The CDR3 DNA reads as TGTGCCAGCAGCCCCTCCCCCTCTGAGACCCAGTACTTC.

The CDR3 nucleotides are TGTGCCAGCTCAAAAGGGGGCGCTGAAAAACTGTTTTTT. Translation: CASSKGGAEKLFF. The chain is built from TRBV18 and TRBJ1-4; the match to TRBD1 covers 7 bases. Germline CDR1 is KGHSH and CDR2 is LQKENI. The J segment lost 7 bases and the V segment lost 5 bases, leaving 4 bases of the junction unmatched. The CDR3 is 13 residues long. The full variable domain, its missing parts supplied by reference TRBV18 and TRBJ1-4, is NAGVMQNPRHLVRRRGQEARLRCSPMKGHSHVYWYRQLPEEGLKFMVYLQKENIIDESGMPKERFSAEFPKEGPSILRIQQVVRGDSAAYFCASSKGGAEKLFFGSGTQLSVL.

The CDR3 sequence is CASSLGPYSGNTIYF. CDR3 coding DNA: TGTGCCAGCAGTCTGGGGCCGTACTCTGGAAACACCATATATTTT. The chain is built from TRBV6-5 and TRBJ1-3; D is perhaps TRBD1 (5 bases). The CDR3 extends over 15 amino acids. Germline CDR1 reads MNHEY; CDR2 reads SVGAGI. V was trimmed by 5 bases and J by 0 bases, leaving 11 bases between them.

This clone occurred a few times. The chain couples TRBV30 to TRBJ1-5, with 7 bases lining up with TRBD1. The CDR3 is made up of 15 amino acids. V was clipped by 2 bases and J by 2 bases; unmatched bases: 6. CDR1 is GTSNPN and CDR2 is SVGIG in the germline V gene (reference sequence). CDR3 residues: CAWSPGGAGNQPQHF. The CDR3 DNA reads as TGTGCCTGGAGTCCAGGGGGAGCGGGCAATCAGCCCCAGCATTTT.

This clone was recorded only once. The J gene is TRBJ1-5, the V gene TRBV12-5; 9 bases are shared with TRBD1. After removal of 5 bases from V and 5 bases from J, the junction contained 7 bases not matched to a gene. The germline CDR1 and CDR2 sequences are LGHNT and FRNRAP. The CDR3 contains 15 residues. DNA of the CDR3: TGTGCTAGTGGTCAGGGACAGGGAAAGGATCAGCCCCAGCATTTT. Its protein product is CASGQGQGKDQPQHF.

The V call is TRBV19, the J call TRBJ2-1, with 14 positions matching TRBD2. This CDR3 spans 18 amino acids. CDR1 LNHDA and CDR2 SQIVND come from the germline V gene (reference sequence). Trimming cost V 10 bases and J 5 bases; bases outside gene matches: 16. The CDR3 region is CATAPRLAGGPSNNEQFF. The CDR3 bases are TGTGCCACAGCCCCCCGACTAGCGGGAGGGCCTAGCAACAATGAGCAGTTCTTC.

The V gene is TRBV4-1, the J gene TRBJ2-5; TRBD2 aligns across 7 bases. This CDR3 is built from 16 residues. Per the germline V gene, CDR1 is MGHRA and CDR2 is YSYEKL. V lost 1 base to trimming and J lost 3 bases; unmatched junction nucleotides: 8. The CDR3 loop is CASSQGSAGREETQYF. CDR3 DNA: TGCGCCAGCAGCCAAGGGTCCGCAGGGAGGGAAGAGACCCAGTACTTC.

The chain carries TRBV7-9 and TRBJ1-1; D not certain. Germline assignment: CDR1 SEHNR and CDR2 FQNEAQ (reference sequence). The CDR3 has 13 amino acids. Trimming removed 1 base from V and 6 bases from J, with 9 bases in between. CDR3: CASSLELMAEAFF. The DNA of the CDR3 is TGTGCCAGCAGCTTAGAGCTTATGGCTGAAGCTTTCTTT.

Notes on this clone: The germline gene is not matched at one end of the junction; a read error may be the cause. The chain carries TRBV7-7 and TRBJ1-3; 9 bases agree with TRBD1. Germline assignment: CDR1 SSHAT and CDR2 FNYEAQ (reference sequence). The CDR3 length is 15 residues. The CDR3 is CASSQGTGKGNTIYF. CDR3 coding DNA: TGTGCTAGCAGCCAGGGGACAGGGAAGGGAAACACCATATATTTT. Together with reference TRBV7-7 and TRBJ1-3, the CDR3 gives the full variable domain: GAGVSQSPRYKVTKRGQDVTLRCDPISSHATLYWYQQALGQGPEFLTYFNYEAQPDKSGLPSDRFSAERPEGSISTLTIQRTEQRDSAMYRCASSQGTGKGNTIYFGEGSWLTVV.

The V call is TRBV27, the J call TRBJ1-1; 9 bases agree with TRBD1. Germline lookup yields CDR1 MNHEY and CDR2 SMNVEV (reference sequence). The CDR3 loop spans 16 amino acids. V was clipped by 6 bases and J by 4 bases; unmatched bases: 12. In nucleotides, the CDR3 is TGTGCCAGCAGGCGGCGCACAGGGGGCGGAAGCACTGAAGCTTTCTTT. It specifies CASRRRTGGGSTEAFF.

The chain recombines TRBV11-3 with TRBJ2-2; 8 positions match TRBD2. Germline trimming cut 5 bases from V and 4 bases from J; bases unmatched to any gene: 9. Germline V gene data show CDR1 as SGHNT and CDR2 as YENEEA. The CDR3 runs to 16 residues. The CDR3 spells CASSPGGGRATGELFF. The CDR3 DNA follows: TGTGCCAGCAGCCCCGGGGGGGGGCGGGCCACCGGGGAGCTGTTTTTT.

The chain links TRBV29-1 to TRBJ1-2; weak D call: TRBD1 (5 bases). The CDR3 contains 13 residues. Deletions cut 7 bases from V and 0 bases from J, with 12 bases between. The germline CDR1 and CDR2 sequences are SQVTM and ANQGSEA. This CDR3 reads CSADSYANYGYTF. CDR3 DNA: TGCAGCGCAGACAGCTACGCTAACTATGGCTACACCTTC.

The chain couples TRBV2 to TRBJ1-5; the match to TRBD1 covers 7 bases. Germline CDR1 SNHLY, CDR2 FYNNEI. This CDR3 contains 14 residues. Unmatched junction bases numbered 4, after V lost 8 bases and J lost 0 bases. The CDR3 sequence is CASQTGNSNQPQHF. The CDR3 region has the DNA TGTGCCAGCCAGACAGGGAATAGCAATCAGCCCCAGCATTTT.

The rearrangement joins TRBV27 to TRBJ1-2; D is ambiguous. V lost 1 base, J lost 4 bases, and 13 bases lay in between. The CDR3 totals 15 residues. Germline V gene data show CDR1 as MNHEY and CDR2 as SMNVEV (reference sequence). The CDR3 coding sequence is TGTGCCAGCAGTTTATTCCCAACGGGGTTCTATGGCTACACCTTC. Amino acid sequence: CASSLFPTGFYGYTF.

CDR3 sequence reads: CASSFRGPYNEQFF. The DNA of the CDR3 is TGCGCCAGCAGCTTTAGGGGCCCCTACAATGAGCAGTTCTTC. The chain recombines TRBV5-1 with TRBJ2-1; a possible D gene is TRBD1 (5 bases). There are 14 residues in the CDR3. Deletions cut 2 bases from V and 2 bases from J, with 8 bases between. CDR1 SGHRS and CDR2 YFSETQ come from the germline V gene. Full variable domain (rest looked up from reference TRBV5-1 and TRBJ2-1): KAGVTQTPRYLIKTRGQQVTLSCSPISGHRSVSWYQQTPGQGLQFLFEYFSETQRNKGNFPGRFSGRQFSNSRSEMNVSTLELGDSALYLCASSFRGPYNEQFFGPGTRLTVL.

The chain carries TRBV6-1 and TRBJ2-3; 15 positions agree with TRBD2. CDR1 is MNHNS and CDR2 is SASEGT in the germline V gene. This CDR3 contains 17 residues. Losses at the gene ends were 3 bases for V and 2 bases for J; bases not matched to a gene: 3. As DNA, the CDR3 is TGTGCCAGCAGTGAGCGGACTAGCGGGAGGGCCACAGATACGCAGTATTTT. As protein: CASSERTSGRATDTQYF.

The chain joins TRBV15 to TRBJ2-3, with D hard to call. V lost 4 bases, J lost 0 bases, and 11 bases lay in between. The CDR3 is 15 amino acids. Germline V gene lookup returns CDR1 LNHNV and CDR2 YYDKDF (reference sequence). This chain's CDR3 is CATSIRDRSTDTQYF. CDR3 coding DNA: TGTGCCACCAGCATAAGAGATCGGAGCACAGATACGCAGTATTTT. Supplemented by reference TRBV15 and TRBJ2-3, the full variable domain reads DAMVIQNPRYQVTQFGKPVTLSCSQTLNHNVMYWYQQKSSQAPKLLFHYYDKDFNNEADTPDNFQSRRPNTSFCFLDIRSPGLGDTAMYLCATSIRDRSTDTQYFGPGTRLTVL.

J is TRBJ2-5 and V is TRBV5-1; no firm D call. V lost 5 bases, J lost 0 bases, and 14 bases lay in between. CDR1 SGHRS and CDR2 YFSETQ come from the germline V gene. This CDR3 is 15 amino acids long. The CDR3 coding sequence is TGCGCCAGCAGAGTCGGAGAAGTGTACCAAGAGACCCAGTACTTC. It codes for CASRVGEVYQETQYF. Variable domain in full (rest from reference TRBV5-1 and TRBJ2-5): KAGVTQTPRYLIKTRGQQVTLSCSPISGHRSVSWYQQTPGQGLQFLFEYFSETQRNKGNFPGRFSGRQFSNSRSEMNVSTLELGDSALYLCASRVGEVYQETQYFGPGTRLLVL.